Below are 2 T cell receptor beta chains sequenced from a single sample in a study of blood T cells in healthy people across ages. The second PCR ran roughly 7 to 11 cycles with a sample-barcoded 5' primer and J-beta primers. TCRdb reprocessed the 5' RACE reads via MiXCR and lists one record per CDR3 protein. The repertoire holds about 540,000 distinct CDR3 sequences, with around 24% as singletons. The sample also formed part of further work on T cells of mothers and their children.

Sequenced: blood. All receptors come from a boy aged 10-17 years in good health.

CDR3 in amino acids: CASSHTPVGDYNEQFF. CDR3 coding DNA: TGTGCCAGCAGCCACACCCCCGTAGGGGACTACAATGAGCAGTTCTTC. The V gene is TRBV7-9, the J gene TRBJ2-1, with TRBD1 as a possible D gene (5 bases). Trimming removed 5 bases from V and 3 bases from J, with 17 bases in between. The germline gives CDR1 SEHNR, CDR2 FQNEAQ (reference sequence). The CDR3 loop spans 16 amino acids.

This sequence joins TRBV14 and TRBJ2-7; 7 bases line up with TRBD2. The trim removed 2 bases at V and 3 bases at J, leaving 7 bases unmatched. Germline CDR1 and CDR2: SGHDN and FVKESK. The CDR3 runs 15 residues. DNA of the CDR3: TGTGCCAGCAGCCAACTTCTAGCGGCATACTACGAGCAGTACTTC. Translating gives CASSQLLAAYYEQYF.